This T cell receptor beta chain was found in a study of response to subunit inactivated influenza vaccine. TCRdb independently ran MiXCR on the RT-PCR reads; one entry per CDR3 protein. The data contain fewer than 400,000 distinct CDR3 sequences, around a fifth of them singletons. A note on this clonotype: Its antigen remains unknown.

Findings and caveats of the study: The authors put forward the suggestion that each seasonal influenza vaccination may bring in only a limited number of new T cells.

Germline V gene sequence: CDR1 SNHLY, CDR2 FYNNEI. This CDR3 region has 15 residues. V dropped 4 bases and J dropped 7 bases, with 19 bases sitting between them. The sequenced sample was PBMCs from blood, obtained around 22 months after vaccination. The chain has TRBV2 and TRBJ1-1; a weak D match, TRBD1 (6 bases). The sequence derives from a man between 50 and 70 years old who received an inactivated influenza vaccine. The CDR3: CASSVRQTWTVEAFF. CDR3 nucleotide sequence: TGTGCCAGCAGTGTACGACAGACTTGGACAGTTGAAGCTTTCTTT.